The clone carrying this TCR beta chain was seen a few times. The antigen remains undetermined. Blood was sampled at initial diagnosis of hyperthyroidism, prior to onset of any ophthalmopathy symptoms. Fresh 10 ml peripheral blood yielded PBMCs. The data are from a study of T cells in Graves' hyperthyroidism and ophthalmopathy. Overall study results and limits: Appearing also in blood were most of the thyroid clonotypes expanded above 0.001. The model predicted ophthalmopathy a median around 6 months before onset.

TCR beta CDR3 regions were amplified from RNA. First-round RT-PCR of the TCR CDR3 relied on the HTBI primer set. TCRdb passed the multiplex PCR reads through MiXCR, listing each CDR3 protein once. The table includes some 380,000 distinct CDR3 sequences, approximately 13% detected once. Trimming cost V 3 bases and J 0 bases; bases outside gene matches: 3. Germline CDR1 SGDLS, CDR2 YYNGEE. The CDR3 sequence is 16 residues long. The sequence derives from a man aged 25 to 40 with Graves' hyperthyroidism that later progressed to Graves' ophthalmopathy. Material: blood. J is TRBJ2-1 and V is TRBV9, with 10 bases aligning to TRBD1. The CDR3: CASSGRTGGSYNEQFF. For the CDR3, the DNA is TGTGCCAGCAGCGGGCGGACAGGGGGCTCCTACAATGAGCAGTTCTTC.